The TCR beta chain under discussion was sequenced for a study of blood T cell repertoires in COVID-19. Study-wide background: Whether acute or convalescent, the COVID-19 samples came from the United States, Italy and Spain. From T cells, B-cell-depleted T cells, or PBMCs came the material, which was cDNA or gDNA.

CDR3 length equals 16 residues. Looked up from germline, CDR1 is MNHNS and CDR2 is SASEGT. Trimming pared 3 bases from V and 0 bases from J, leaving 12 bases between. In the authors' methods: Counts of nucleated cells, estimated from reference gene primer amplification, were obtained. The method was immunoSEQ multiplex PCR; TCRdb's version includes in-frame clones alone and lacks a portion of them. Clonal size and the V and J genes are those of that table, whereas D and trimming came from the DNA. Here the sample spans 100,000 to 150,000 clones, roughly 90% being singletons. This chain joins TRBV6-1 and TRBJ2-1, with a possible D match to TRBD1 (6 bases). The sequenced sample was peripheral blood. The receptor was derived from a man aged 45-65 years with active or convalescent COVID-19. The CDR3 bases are TGTGCCAGCAGTGACGTTGGCAGGGGCTCCTACAATGAGCAGTTCTTC. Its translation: CASSDVGRGSYNEQFF.